Listed here are 18 T cell receptor beta chains from one sample, sequenced in a study of T cell responses to AZD1222 COVID-19 vaccine. Using immunoSEQ multiplex PCR, the repertoire was profiled, and TCRdb retains in-frame clones only, with some absent. The sample has about 110,000 clones; about 85% are singletons. Sequencing was performed on peripheral blood, taken 28 days after the second AZD1222 dose. The receptor set was obtained from an adult who received the AZD1222 COVID-19 vaccine.

V gene TRBV9 combines with J gene TRBJ1-1; no definite D call. V lost 0 bases and J lost 1, with 4 bases in between. Germline assignment: CDR1 SGDLS and CDR2 YYNGEE. The CDR3 covers 13 residues. CDR3 nucleotides: TGTGCCAGCAGCGTAGCCGGGAACACTGAAGCTTTCTTT. Protein product: CASSVAGNTEAFF.

The chain is built from TRBV7-9 and TRBJ2-7, with a possible D match to TRBD1 (5 bases). Deletions cut 2 bases from V and 6 bases from J, with 17 bases between. Germline loops: CDR1 SEHNR, CDR2 FQNEAQ (reference sequence). The CDR3 loop spans 15 amino acids. The CDR3 DNA reads as TGTGCCAGCAGCTTACATGGGGCCGCCGGTGGCGAGCAGTACTTC. Translation: CASSLHGAAGGEQYF.

The chain carries TRBV5-4 and TRBJ1-2, with TRBD1 matching 8 bases. The CDR3 loop spans 15 amino acids. Looked up from germline, CDR1 is SGHNT and CDR2 is YYREEE (reference sequence). Losses at the gene ends were 2 bases for V and 2 bases for J; bases not matched to a gene: 5. The CDR3 DNA reads as TGTGCCAGCAGCTTCCAGGACAGGGCAAACTATGGCTACACCTTC. Protein: CASSFQDRANYGYTF.

The chain couples TRBV18 to TRBJ1-5; perhaps TRBD1 as D (5 bases). The CDR3 contains 13 residues. Germline V gene lookup returns CDR1 KGHSH and CDR2 LQKENI. The V end was cut by 9 bases, the J end by 2 bases, with 11 bases between. The CDR3 spells CASQGVRNQPQHF. The DNA for the CDR3 is TGTGCCAGTCAGGGTGTTCGCAATCAGCCCCAGCATTTT.

In its sample, this clone was seen once. V and J are TRBV3-1 (or the pseudogene TRBV3-2) and TRBJ1-3, with no clear D. Germline V gene data show CDR1 as LGHDT and CDR2 as YNNKEL (reference sequence). The CDR3 loop spans 12 amino acids. V lost 3 bases and J lost 3, with 3 bases in between. CDR3 sequence: CASSQGGNTIYF. CDR3 sequence (DNA): TGTGCCAGCAGCCAGGGTGGAAACACCATATATTTT.

The CDR3 protein is CASSPRTSKETQYF. As DNA, the CDR3 is TGTGCCAGCAGCCCCAGGACTAGCAAGGAGACCCAGTACTTC. The V and J genes are TRBV11-2 and TRBJ2-5, with 8 bases matching TRBD2. This CDR3 is 14 amino acids long. Trimming at V came to 5 bases and at J to 5 bases, leaving 7 bases not matched to a gene. The V gene's germline CDR1 is SGHAT and CDR2 FQNNGV.

V gene TRBV6-5 combines with J gene TRBJ1-2; 9 positions agree with TRBD1. The germline V gene has CDR1 MNHEY and CDR2 SVGAGI. The CDR3 covers 15 residues. Trimming took 5 bases from V and 2 from J; bases not matched to a gene: 6. CDR3 in DNA: TGTGCCAGCAGTCGGGACAGGGAAACGAACTATGGCTACACCTTC. Translated: CASSRDRETNYGYTF.

The chain employs TRBV6-5 and TRBJ1-1; 7 bases fit TRBD1. Germline V lookup: CDR1 MNHEY, CDR2 SVGAGI. The CDR3 totals 14 residues. J was trimmed by 1 base and V by 6 bases; bases with no gene match: 5. The CDR3 reads CASSSTGKNTEAFF. Written as DNA, the CDR3 is TGTGCCAGCAGCTCGACAGGGAAGAACACTGAAGCTTTCTTT.

This clone has more than one count but fewer than ten. DNA for the CDR3: TGTGCCAGCAGTGAAGTTGGGGGCTACACCTTC. Protein sequence: CASSEVGGYTF. The rearrangement links TRBV6-1 to TRBJ1-2; D is unresolved. The CDR3 length is 11 residues. The V gene lost 1 base and the J gene lost 8 bases, with 5 bases spanning the gap. Germline V gene sequence: CDR1 MNHNS, CDR2 SASEGT.

This clone was found once. V is TRBV5-1 and J is TRBJ2-7, with 7 bases aligning to TRBD1. This CDR3 has 16 amino acids. CDR1 and CDR2 from the germline V gene are SGHRS and YFSETQ. Trimming cost V 3 bases and J 5 bases; bases outside gene matches: 14. The CDR3 reads CASSSGTVLIEDEQYF. The DNA for the CDR3 is TGCGCCAGCAGCTCCGGGACAGTTCTTATTGAGGACGAGCAGTACTTC.

This sequence joins TRBV23-1 and TRBJ1-5; D uncertain. TRBV23-1 is an ORF for which the function is uncertain. The V end lost 2 bases, the J end lost 0 bases, and 8 bases lay between the germline ends. The CDR3 contains 15 residues. CDR3 region: CASSQQSYSNQPQHF. CDR3 nucleotides: TGCGCCAGCAGTCAACAGAGTTATAGCAATCAGCCCCAGCATTTT.

The CDR3 reads CASSSIVGGSSGNTIYF. The DNA of the CDR3 is TGTGCCAGCAGCTCGATAGTCGGAGGGTCCTCTGGAAACACCATATATTTT. The V gene is TRBV5-5, the J gene TRBJ1-3; D is uncertain. CDR1 is SGHKS and CDR2 is YYEKEE in the germline V gene (reference sequence). V was clipped by 3 bases and J by 0 bases, with 16 bases between them. The CDR3 has 17 amino acids.

V usage is TRBV18 and J usage is TRBJ2-5; 12 bases agree with TRBD1. V trimming: 2 bases; J trimming: 4 bases; junction bases outside the gene matches: 5. The germline V gene encodes CDR1 KGHSH and CDR2 LQKENI. CDR3 length: 16 residues. CDR3 region: CASSPGTGGHGETQYF. The CDR3 nucleotides read TGTGCCAGCTCACCAGGGACAGGGGGCCATGGAGAGACCCAGTACTTC.

The V call is TRBV30, the J call TRBJ2-1; 11 nucleotides line up with TRBD2. The CDR3 spans 17 residues. Per germline, CDR1 GTSNPN and CDR2 SVGIG (reference sequence). V shed 0 bases and J 6 bases; nucleotides not matched to a gene: 10. This chain's CDR3 is CAWSVSPPSGGRNEQFF. Here the CDR3 DNA reads TGTGCCTGGAGTGTATCCCCTCCTAGCGGGGGGCGCAATGAGCAGTTCTTC.

This clone showed up just a few times. The chain joins TRBV7-2 to TRBJ1-4, with D uncertain. The V gene's germline CDR1 is SGHTA and CDR2 FQGNSA. V was clipped by 5 bases and J by 0 bases, with 4 bases between them. There are 13 residues in the CDR3. The CDR3 reads CASSRATNEKLFF. The CDR3 DNA reads as TGTGCCAGCAGCCGTGCAACTAATGAAAAACTGTTTTTT.

The J gene is TRBJ2-2, the V gene TRBV24-1, with D perhaps TRBD2 (5 bases). Trimming left V 7 bases short and J 0 bases short, with 11 bases between. This CDR3 is built from 15 residues. Germline values: CDR1 KGHDR, CDR2 SFDVKD. The DNA for the CDR3 is TGTGCCACCAGCCCCGGGCGGGCGAACACCGGGGAGCTGTTTTTT. It encodes CATSPGRANTGELFF.

The V call is TRBV5-6, the J call TRBJ1-5; a weak D match, TRBD1 (5 bases). The ends were cut back, 4 bases at V and 6 bases at J, with 14 bases in the middle. The CDR3 runs to 14 residues. Germline loops: CDR1 SGHDT, CDR2 YYEEEE. In DNA form, the CDR3 reads TGTGCCAGCAGCACAACAGGCTCGAGTCAGCCCCAGCATTTT. Translation: CASSTTGSSQPQHF.

The rearrangement links TRBV5-1 to TRBJ1-2; TRBD1 matches 7 bases. The CDR3 is 16 amino acids. Germline CDR1 reads SGHRS; CDR2 reads YFSETQ. V shed 2 bases, J shed 0 bases, and the junction held 7 bases outside the gene matches. The CDR3 coding sequence is TGCGCCAGCAGCTTCGGGACAGACACGTCTAACTATGGCTACACCTTC. The encoded protein is CASSFGTDTSNYGYTF.